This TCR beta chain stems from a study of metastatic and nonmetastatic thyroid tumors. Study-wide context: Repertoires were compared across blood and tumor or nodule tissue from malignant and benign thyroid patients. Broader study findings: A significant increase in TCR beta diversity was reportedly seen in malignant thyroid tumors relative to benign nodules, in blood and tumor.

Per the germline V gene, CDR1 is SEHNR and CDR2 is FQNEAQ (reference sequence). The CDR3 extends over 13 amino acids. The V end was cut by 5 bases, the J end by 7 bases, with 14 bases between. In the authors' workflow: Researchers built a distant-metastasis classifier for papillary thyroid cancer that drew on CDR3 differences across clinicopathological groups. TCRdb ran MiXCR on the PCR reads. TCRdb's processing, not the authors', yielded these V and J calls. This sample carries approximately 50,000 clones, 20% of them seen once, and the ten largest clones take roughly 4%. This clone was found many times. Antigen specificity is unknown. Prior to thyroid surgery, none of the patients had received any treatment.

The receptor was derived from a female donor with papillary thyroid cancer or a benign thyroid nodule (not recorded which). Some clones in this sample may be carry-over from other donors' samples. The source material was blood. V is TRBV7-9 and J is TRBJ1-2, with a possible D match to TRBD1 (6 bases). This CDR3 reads CASSPGQSGGYTF. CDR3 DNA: TGTGCCAGCAGCCCTGGACAGTCGGGTGGCTACACCTTC.